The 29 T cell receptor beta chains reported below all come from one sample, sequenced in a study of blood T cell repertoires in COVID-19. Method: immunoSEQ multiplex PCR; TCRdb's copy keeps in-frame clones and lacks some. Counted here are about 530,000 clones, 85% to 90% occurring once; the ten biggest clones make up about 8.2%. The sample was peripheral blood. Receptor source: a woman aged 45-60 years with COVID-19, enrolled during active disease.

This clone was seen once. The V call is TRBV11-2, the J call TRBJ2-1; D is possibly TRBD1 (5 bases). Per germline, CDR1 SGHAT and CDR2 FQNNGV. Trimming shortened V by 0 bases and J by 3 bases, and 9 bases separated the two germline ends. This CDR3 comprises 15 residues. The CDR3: CASSLENGHYNEQFF. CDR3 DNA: TGTGCCAGCAGCTTAGAAAACGGACACTACAATGAGCAGTTCTTC.

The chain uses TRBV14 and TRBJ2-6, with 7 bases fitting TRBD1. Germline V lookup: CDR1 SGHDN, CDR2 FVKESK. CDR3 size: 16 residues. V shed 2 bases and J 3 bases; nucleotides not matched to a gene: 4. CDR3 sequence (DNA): TGTGCCAGCAGCCAAACAGGGGAGAGTGGGGCCAACGTCCTGACTTTC. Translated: CASSQTGESGANVLTF.

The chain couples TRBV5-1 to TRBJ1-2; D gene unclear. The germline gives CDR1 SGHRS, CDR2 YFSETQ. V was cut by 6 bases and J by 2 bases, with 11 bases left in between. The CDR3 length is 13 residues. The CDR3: CASNDPGNYGYTF. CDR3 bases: TGCGCCAGCAACGATCCAGGAAACTATGGCTACACCTTC.

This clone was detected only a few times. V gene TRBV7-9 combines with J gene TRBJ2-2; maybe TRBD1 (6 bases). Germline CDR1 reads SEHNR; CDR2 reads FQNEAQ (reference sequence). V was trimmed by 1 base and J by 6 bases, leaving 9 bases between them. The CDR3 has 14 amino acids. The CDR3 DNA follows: TGTGCCAGCAGCTTAGTTACAGGGTCCGGGGAGCTGTTTTTT. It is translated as CASSLVTGSGELFF.

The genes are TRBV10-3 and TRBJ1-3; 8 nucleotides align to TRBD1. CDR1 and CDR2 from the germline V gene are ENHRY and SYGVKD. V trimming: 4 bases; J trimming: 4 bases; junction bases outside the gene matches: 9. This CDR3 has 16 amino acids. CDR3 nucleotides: TGTGCCATCAGTGGCCCTACAGGGGGGACGGGAAACACCATATATTTT. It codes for CAISGPTGGTGNTIYF.

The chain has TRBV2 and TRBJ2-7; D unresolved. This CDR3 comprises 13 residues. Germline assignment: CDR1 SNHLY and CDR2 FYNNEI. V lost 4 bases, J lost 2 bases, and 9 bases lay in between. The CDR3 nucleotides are TGTGCCAGCAGTGTCGCCCCGGCCTACGAGCAGTACTTC. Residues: CASSVAPAYEQYF.

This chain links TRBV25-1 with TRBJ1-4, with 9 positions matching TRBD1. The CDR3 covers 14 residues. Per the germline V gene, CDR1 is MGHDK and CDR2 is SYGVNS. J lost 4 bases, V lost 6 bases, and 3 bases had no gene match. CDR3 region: CASRQGANNEKLFF. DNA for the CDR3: TGTGCCAGCAGACAGGGGGCGAATAATGAAAAACTGTTTTTT.

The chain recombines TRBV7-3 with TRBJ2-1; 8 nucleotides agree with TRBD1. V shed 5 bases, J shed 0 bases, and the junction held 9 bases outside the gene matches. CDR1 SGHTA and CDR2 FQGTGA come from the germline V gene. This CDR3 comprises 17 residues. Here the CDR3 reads CASSRKGQASSYNEQFF. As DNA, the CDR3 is TGTGCCAGCAGCCGAAAGGGACAGGCCAGCTCCTACAATGAGCAGTTCTTC.

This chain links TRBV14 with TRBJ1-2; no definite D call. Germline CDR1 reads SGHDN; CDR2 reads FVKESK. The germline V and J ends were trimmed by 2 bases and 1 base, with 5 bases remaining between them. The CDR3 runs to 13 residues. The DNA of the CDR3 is TGTGCCAGCAGCCAATCCCGTAACTATGGCTACACCTTC. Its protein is CASSQSRNYGYTF.

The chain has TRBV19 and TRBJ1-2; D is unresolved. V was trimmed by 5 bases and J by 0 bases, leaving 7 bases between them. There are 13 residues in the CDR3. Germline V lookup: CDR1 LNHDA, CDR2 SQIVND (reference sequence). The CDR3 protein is CASSYSSNYGYTF. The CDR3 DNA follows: TGTGCCAGTAGTTACAGTTCTAACTATGGCTACACCTTC.

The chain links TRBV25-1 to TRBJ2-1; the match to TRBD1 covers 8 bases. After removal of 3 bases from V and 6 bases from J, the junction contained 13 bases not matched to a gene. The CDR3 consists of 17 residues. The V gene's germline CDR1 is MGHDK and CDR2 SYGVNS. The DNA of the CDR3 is TGTGCCAGCAGTGACCCACGACAGGGGTCTGCCGGCAATGAGCAGTTCTTC. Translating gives CASSDPRQGSAGNEQFF.

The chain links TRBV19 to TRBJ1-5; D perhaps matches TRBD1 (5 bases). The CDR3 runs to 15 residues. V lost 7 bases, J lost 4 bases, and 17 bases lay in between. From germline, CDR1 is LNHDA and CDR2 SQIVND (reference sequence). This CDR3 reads CASKDLGGDNQPQHF. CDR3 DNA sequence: TGTGCCAGTAAAGACCTCGGGGGGGATAATCAGCCCCAGCATTTT. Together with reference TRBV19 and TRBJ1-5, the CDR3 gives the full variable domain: DGGITQSPKYLFRKEGQNVTLSCEQNLNHDAMYWYRQDPGQGLRLIYYSQIVNDFQKGDIAEGYSVSREKKESFPLTVTSAQKNPTAFYLCASKDLGGDNQPQHFGDGTRLSIL.

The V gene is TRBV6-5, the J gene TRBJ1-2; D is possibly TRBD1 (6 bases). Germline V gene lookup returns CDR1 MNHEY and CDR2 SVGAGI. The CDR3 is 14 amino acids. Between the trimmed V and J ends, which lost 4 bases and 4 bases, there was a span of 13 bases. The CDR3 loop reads CASSFRQEPYGYTF. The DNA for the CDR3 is TGTGCCAGCAGTTTCCGACAGGAGCCCTATGGCTACACCTTC.

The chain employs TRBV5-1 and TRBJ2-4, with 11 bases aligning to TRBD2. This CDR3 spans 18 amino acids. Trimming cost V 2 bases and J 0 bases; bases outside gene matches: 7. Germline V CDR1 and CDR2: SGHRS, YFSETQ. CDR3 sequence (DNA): TGCGCCAGCAGCTTACTAGCGGGGGACTTCTCAGCCAAAAACATTCAGTACTTC. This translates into CASSLLAGDFSAKNIQYF. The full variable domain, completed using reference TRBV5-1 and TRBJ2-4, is KAGVTQTPRYLIKTRGQQVTLSCSPISGHRSVSWYQQTPGQGLQFLFEYFSETQRNKGNFPGRFSGRQFSNSRSEMNVSTLELGDSALYLCASSLLAGDFSAKNIQYFGAGTRLSVL.

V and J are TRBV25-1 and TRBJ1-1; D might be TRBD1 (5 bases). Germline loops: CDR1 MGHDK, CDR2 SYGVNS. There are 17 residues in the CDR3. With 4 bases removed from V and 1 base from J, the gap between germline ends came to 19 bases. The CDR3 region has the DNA TGTGCCAGCAGTGCCAGGGCTAGATCGACGAGGAACACTGAAGCTTTCTTT. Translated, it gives CASSARARSTRNTEAFF.

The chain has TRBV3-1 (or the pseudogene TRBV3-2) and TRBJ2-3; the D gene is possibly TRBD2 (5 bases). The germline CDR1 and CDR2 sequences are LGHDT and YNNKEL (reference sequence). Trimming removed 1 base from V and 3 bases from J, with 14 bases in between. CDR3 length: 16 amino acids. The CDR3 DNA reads TGTGCCAGCAGCCAAGGGCTCACCCCGGGAACAGATACGCAGTATTTT. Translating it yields CASSQGLTPGTDTQYF.

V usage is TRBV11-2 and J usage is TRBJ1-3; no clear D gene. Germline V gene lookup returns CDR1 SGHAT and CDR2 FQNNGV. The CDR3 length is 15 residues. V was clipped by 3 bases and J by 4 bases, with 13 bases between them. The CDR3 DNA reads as TGTGCCAGCAGCTTCACGCGGGCCCAAGGAAACACCATATATTTT. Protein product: CASSFTRAQGNTIYF.

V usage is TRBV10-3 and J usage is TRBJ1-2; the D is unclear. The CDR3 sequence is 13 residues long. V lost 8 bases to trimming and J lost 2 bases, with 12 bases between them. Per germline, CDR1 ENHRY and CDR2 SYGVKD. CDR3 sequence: CAISGIQNYGYTF. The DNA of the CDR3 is TGTGCCATCTCCGGGATCCAAAACTATGGCTACACCTTC.

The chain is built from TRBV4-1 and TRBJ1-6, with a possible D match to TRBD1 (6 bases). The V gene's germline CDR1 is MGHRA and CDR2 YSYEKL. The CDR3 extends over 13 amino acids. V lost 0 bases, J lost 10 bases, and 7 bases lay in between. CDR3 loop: CASSQDQGSPLHF. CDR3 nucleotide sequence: TGCGCCAGCAGCCAAGATCAGGGGTCACCCCTCCACTTT.

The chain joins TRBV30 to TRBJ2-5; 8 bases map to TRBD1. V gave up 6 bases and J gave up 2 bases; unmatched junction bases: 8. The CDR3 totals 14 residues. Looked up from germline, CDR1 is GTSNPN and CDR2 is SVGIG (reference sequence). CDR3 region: CACTSRTGQETQYF. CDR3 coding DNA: TGTGCCTGCACATCAAGGACAGGGCAAGAGACCCAGTACTTC.

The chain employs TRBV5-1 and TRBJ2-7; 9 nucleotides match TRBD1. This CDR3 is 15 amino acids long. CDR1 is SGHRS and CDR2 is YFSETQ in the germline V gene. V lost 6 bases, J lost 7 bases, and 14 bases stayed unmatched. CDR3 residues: CASNFGTGTGREQYF. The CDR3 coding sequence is TGCGCCAGCAACTTCGGGACAGGGACAGGAAGGGAGCAGTACTTC. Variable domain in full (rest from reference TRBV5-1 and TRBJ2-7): KAGVTQTPRYLIKTRGQQVTLSCSPISGHRSVSWYQQTPGQGLQFLFEYFSETQRNKGNFPGRFSGRQFSNSRSEMNVSTLELGDSALYLCASNFGTGTGREQYFGPGTRLTVT.

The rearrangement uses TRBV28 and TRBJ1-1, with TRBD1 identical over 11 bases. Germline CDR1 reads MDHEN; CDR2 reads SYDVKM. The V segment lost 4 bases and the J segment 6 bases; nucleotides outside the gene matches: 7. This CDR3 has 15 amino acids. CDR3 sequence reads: CASSSPGTGGSEAFF. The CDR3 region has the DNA TGTGCCAGCAGTTCTCCCGGGACAGGGGGTTCTGAAGCTTTCTTT.

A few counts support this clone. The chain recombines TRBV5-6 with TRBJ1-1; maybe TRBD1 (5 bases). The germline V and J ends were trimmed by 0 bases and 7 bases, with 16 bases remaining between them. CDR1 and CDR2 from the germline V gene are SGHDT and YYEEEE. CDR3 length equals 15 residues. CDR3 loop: CASSLAAGFVGEAFF. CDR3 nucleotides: TGTGCCAGCAGCTTGGCCGCAGGGTTCGTCGGTGAAGCTTTCTTT. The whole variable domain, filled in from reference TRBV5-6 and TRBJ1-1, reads DAGVTQSPTHLIKTRGQQVTLRCSPKSGHDTVSWYQQALGQGPQFIFQYYEEEERQRGNFPDRFSGHQFPNYSSELNVNALLLGDSALYLCASSLAAGFVGEAFFGQGTRLTVV.

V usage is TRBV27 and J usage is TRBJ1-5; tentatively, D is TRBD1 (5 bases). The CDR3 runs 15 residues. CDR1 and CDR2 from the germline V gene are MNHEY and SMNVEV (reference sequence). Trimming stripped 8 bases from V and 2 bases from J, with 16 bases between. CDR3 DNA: TGTGCCAGCGCTCCCTTCCCGGGGGGCAATCAGCCCCAGCATTTT. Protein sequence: CASAPFPGGNQPQHF.

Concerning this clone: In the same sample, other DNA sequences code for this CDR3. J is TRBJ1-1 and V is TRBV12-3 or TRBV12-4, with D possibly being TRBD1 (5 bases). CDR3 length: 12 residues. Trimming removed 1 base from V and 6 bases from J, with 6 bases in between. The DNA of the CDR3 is TGTGCCAGCAGTTTAGGCAGGGCTGAAGCTTTCTTT. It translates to CASSLGRAEAFF.

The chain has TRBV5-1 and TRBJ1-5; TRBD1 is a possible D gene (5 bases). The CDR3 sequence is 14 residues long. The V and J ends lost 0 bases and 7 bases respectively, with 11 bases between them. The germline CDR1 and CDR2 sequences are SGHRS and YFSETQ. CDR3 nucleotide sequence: TGCGCCAGCAGCTTGGGTGGGGACTTGCAGCCCCAGCATTTT. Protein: CASSLGGDLQPQHF. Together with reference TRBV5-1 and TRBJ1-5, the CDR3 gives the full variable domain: KAGVTQTPRYLIKTRGQQVTLSCSPISGHRSVSWYQQTPGQGLQFLFEYFSETQRNKGNFPGRFSGRQFSNSRSEMNVSTLELGDSALYLCASSLGGDLQPQHFGDGTRLSIL.

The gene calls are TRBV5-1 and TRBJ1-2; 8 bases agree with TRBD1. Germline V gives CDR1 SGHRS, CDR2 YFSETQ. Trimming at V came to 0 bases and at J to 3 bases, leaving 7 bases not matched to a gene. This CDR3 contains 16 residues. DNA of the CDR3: TGCGCCAGCAGCTTGGTGTCAGGGGGCCGCCACTATGGCTACACCTTC. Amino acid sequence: CASSLVSGGRHYGYTF.

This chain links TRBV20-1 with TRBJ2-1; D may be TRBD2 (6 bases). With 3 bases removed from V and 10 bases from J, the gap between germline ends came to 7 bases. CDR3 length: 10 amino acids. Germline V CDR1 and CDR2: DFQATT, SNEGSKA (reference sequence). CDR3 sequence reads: CSASAGEQFF. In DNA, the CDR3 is TGCAGTGCTAGTGCGGGGGAGCAGTTCTTC.

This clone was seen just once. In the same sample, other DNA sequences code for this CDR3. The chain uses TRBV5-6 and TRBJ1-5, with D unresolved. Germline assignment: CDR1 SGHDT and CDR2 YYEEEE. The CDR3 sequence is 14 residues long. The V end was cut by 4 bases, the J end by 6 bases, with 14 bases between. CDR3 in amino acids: CASSLGGGGQPQHF. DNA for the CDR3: TGTGCCAGCAGCCTCGGTGGCGGTGGTCAGCCCCAGCATTTT.